The rows below give T cell receptor beta chains drawn from one sample of a study of T cell responses to AZD1222 COVID-19 vaccine. The table came from immunoSEQ multiplex PCR; TCRdb's copy has only in-frame clones and leaves some out. The sample consists of under 200,000 clones, about nine tenths of them appearing once. The source was peripheral blood, collected on day 0 of AZD1222 vaccination. The receptors come from an adult in good health. The CDR3 runs from the conserved cysteine through the conserved F or W. A D gene is named only where the DNA matches it firmly. Rows may omit the clone size; those that give it use once, few, many or a size class.

J	V	D	size	CDR3	DNA
TRBJ1-5	TRBV18	TRBD1	-	CASSPADRPVWPQHF	TGTGCCAGCTCACCAGCGGACAGGCCGGTTTGGCCCCAGCATTTT
TRBJ1-5	TRBV28	TRBD1	-	CASSLSGTGGQPQHF	TGTGCCAGCAGTTTATCCGGGACAGGGGGTCAGCCCCAGCATTTT
TRBJ1-1	TRBV5-4	-	few	CASSPQGRGTEAFF	TGTGCCAGCAGCCCACAGGGAAGGGGAACTGAAGCTTTCTTT
TRBJ1-1	TRBV6-2/TRBV6-3	TRBD1	once	CASSYRPTGRLGTEAFF	TGTGCCAGCAGTTATCGACCGACAGGGAGGCTAGGGACTGAAGCTTTCTTT
TRBJ2-7	TRBV27	TRBD2	-	CASSPFPGLAGGQVSYEQYF	TGTGCCAGCAGTCCCTTCCCGGGACTAGCGGGGGGGCAGGTCTCCTACGAGCAGTACTTC
TRBJ1-5	TRBV19	TRBD1	-	CASSIDQGQGARNQPQHF	TGTGCCAGTAGTATAGATCAGGGACAGGGGGCTAGAAATCAGCCCCAGCATTTT
TRBJ2-2	TRBV4-3	-	-	CASSQAANLNTGELFF	TGCGCCAGCAGCCAGGCGGCAAACTTGAACACCGGGGAGCTGTTTTTT
TRBJ2-3	TRBV5-1	TRBD1	-	CASSPGQGYTDTQYF	TGCGCCAGCAGCCCGGGACAGGGTTACACAGATACGCAGTATTTT
TRBJ1-1	TRBV9	-	-	CASSVASGAWNTEAFF	TGTGCCAGCAGCGTAGCTTCGGGGGCATGGAACACTGAAGCTTTCTTT
TRBJ2-2	TRBV7-9	-	-	CASSKQGAGELFF	TGTGCCAGCAGCAAACAGGGTGCCGGGGAGCTGTTTTTT
TRBJ1-1	TRBV6-5	-	few	CASSKGPLNTEAFF	TGTGCCAGCAGTAAGGGGCCTTTGAACACTGAAGCTTTCTTT
TRBJ1-5	TRBV6-2/TRBV6-3	TRBD1	-	CASSDRTGGAGQPQHF	TGTGCCAGCAGTGACAGAACAGGGGGCGCCGGTCAGCCCCAGCATTTT
TRBJ1-4	TRBV11-3	-	-	CASSLETINPEGREKLFF	TGTGCCAGCAGCTTAGAAACTATAAACCCTGAGGGCAGGGAAAAACTGTTTTTT
TRBJ1-6	TRBV19	-	-	CASSYRRGFIDNSPLHF	TGTGCCAGTAGCTACCGGAGGGGGTTTATCGACAATTCACCCCTCCACTTT
TRBJ1-2	TRBV5-1	-	-	CASSLDTLQGGDYGYTF	TGCGCCAGCAGCTTGGACACATTACAGGGTGGGGACTATGGCTACACCTTC
TRBJ1-4	TRBV3-1/TRBV3-2	-	once	CASSQGGGAEKLFF	TGTGCCAGCAGCCAAGGGGGCGGGGCGGAAAAACTGTTTTTT
TRBJ2-7	TRBV27	-	many	CATQGRSYEQYF	TGTGCCACCCAGGGCCGCTCCTACGAGCAGTACTTC
TRBJ2-5	TRBV28	TRBD1	-	CASGQGAKTQYF	TGTGCCAGCGGACAGGGGGCAAAGACCCAGTACTTC
TRBJ1-1	TRBV6-5	-	-	CASSPGRARTEAFF	TGTGCCAGCAGCCCCGGGAGGGCCCGTACTGAAGCTTTCTTT
TRBJ1-2	TRBV25-1	-	few	CASSELGGLDYGYTF	TGTGCCAGCAGTGAATTGGGGGGCCTCGACTATGGCTACACCTTC
TRBJ1-6	TRBV7-6	-	-	CASSLAGSSEGSPLHF	TGTGCCAGCAGCTTAGCGGGCAGTTCGGAGGGTTCACCCCTCCACTTT
TRBJ1-2	TRBV5-6	-	-	CASTAGPNYGYTF	TGTGCCAGCACCGCCGGTCCAAACTATGGCTACACCTTC
TRBJ2-2	TRBV28	-	-	CASSLTGRFTGELFF	TGTGCCAGCAGTTTAACGGGCCGATTCACCGGGGAGCTGTTTTTT
TRBJ1-6	TRBV5-5	TRBD1	-	CASSWGTTGRNSPLHF	TGTGCCAGCAGCTGGGGGACGACAGGGCGGAATTCACCCCTCCACTTT
TRBJ2-7	TRBV6-2/TRBV6-3	-	once	CASSMAGTGGYEQYF	TGTGCCAGCAGTATGGCCGGGACCGGAGGCTACGAGCAGTACTTC
TRBJ1-6	TRBV27	-	-	CASSLSPNSPLHF	TGTGCCAGCAGTTTAAGCCCGAATTCACCCCTCCACTTT
TRBJ2-1	TRBV27	-	-	CASSEVETGAYNEQFF	TGTGCCAGCAGTGAGGTGGAGACAGGAGCATACAATGAGCAGTTCTTC
TRBJ1-1	TRBV4-3	-	-	CASGVYYGTEAFF	TGCGCCAGCGGGGTCTACTATGGCACTGAAGCTTTCTTT
TRBJ2-1	TRBV7-2	-	-	CASSFRAADSYNEQFF	TGTGCCAGCAGCTTCCGGGCGGCAGACTCCTACAATGAGCAGTTCTTC
TRBJ1-6	TRBV28	-	once	CASSTGTVLISPLHF	TGTGCCAGCAGCACCGGGACGGTCCTTATTTCACCCCTCCACTTT
TRBJ2-2	TRBV6-6	TRBD2	-	CASRGTSGVTGELFF	TGTGCCAGCAGGGGGACTAGCGGGGTCACCGGGGAGCTGTTTTTT
TRBJ2-7	TRBV4-3	TRBD2	-	CASSQLAGGGVYEQYF	TGCGCCAGCAGCCAACTAGCGGGGGGAGGAGTCTACGAGCAGTACTTC
TRBJ1-1	TRBV5-1	-	few	CASSLNEGYTEAFF	TGCGCCAGCAGCTTGAATGAGGGTTACACTGAAGCTTTCTTT
TRBJ1-1	TRBV19	-	-	CASSIEHRNTEAFF	TGTGCCAGTAGTATAGAACACAGGAACACTGAAGCTTTCTTT
TRBJ1-2	TRBV10-1	-	few	CASFKPGTCGYTF	TGCGCCAGTTTCAAACCCGGGACATGCGGCTACACCTTC
TRBJ1-3	TRBV19	-	-	CASTFDGFSGNTIYF	TGTGCCAGTACCTTCGACGGATTCTCTGGAAACACCATATATTTT
TRBJ1-3	TRBV7-9	TRBD1	-	CASSSGQVSGNTIYF	TGTGCCAGCAGCTCGGGACAGGTCTCTGGAAACACCATATATTTT
TRBJ1-3	TRBV29-1	-	-	CSAIVGSGNTIYF	TGCAGCGCCATCGTCGGCTCTGGAAACACCATATATTTT
TRBJ1-6	TRBV7-2	-	few	CASSPRARSSYNSPLHF	TGTGCCAGCAGTCCCCGCGCCCGGAGCTCCTATAATTCACCCCTCCACTTT
TRBJ1-3	TRBV5-1	-	-	CASSLVAATLGNTIYF	TGCGCCAGCAGCTTGGTGGCAGCCACTCTTGGAAACACCATATATTTT
TRBJ2-2	TRBV6-5	-	-	CASRPTATGELFF	TGTGCCAGCAGACCTACGGCAACCGGGGAGCTGTTTTTT
TRBJ2-3	TRBV9	TRBD2	-	CASSPSRMRGLSDTQYF	TGTGCCAGCAGCCCGAGTAGGATGCGGGGGTTATCAGATACGCAGTATTTT
TRBJ1-5	TRBV28	-	-	CASSLGGSWWPQHF	TGTGCCAGCAGTTTAGGGGGTTCTTGGTGGCCCCAGCATTTT
TRBJ1-5	TRBV19	-	-	CASSNRGGYNQPQHF	TGTGCCAGTAGTAATAGGGGCGGCTACAATCAGCCCCAGCATTTT
TRBJ1-3	TRBV7-9	-	-	CASSSGGPGNTIYF	TGTGCCAGCAGCTCCGGGGGTCCTGGAAACACCATATATTTT
TRBJ1-2	TRBV25-1	-	-	CASSEIGSNNYGYTF	TGTGCCAGCAGTGAAATTGGGTCTAATAACTATGGCTACACCTTC
TRBJ2-3	TRBV24-1	TRBD2	-	CATSDSRTSGGSDTQYF	TGTGCCACCAGTGATTCCCGGACTAGCGGGGGATCAGATACGCAGTATTTT
TRBJ1-1	TRBV6-2/TRBV6-3	TRBD1	-	CASSYLGTGLEAFF	TGTGCCAGCAGTTACCTTGGGACAGGGCTCGAAGCTTTCTTT
TRBJ1-3	TRBV7-9	TRBD1	-	CASSKRGQGADTIYF	TGTGCCAGCAGCAAGAGGGGACAGGGGGCAGACACCATATATTTT
TRBJ1-4	TRBV11-2	TRBD1	-	CASSFRDRGNEKLFF	TGTGCCAGCAGCTTCCGGGACAGGGGGAATGAAAAACTGTTTTTT
TRBJ2-7	TRBV3-1/TRBV3-2	TRBD2	-	CASSRTSGPYEQYF	TGTGCCAGCAGCCGGACTAGCGGCCCCTACGAGCAGTACTTC
TRBJ1-2	TRBV15	-	once	CATSRGSFSRADGYTF	TGTGCCACCAGCAGAGGCTCCTTTTCGAGGGCGGATGGCTACACCTTC
TRBJ2-7	TRBV28	TRBD1	few	CASSAPGTATYEQYF	TGTGCCAGCAGTGCCCCCGGGACAGCGACCTACGAGCAGTACTTC
TRBJ2-3	TRBV2	TRBD2	few	CASSLGTSPSTDTQYF	TGTGCCAGCAGTCTTGGGACTAGCCCCAGCACAGATACGCAGTATTTT
TRBJ1-2	TRBV25-1	-	-	CASRALGNYGYTF	TGTGCCAGCAGAGCCTTGGGGAACTATGGCTACACCTTC